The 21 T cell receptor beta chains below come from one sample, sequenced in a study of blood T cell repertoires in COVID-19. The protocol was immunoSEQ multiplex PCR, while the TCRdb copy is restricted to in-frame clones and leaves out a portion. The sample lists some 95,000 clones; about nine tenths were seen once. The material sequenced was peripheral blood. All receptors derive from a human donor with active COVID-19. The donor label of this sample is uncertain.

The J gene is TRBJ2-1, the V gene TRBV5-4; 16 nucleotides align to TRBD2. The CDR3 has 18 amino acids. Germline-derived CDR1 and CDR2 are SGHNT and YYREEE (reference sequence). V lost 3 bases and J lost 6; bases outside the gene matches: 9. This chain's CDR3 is CASSYPGLAGGPGNEQFF. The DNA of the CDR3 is TGTGCCAGCAGCTATCCGGGACTAGCGGGGGGGCCTGGCAATGAGCAGTTCTTC.

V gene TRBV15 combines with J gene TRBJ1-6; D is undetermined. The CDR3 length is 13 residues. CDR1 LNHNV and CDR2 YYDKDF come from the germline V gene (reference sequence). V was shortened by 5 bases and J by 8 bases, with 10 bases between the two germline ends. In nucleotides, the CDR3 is TGTGCCACCAGCGAGAGGATTGATTCACCCCTCCACTTT. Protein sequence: CATSERIDSPLHF.

The DNA of the CDR3 is TGTGCCAGCAGCCAGAAAAATCAGCCCCAGCATTTT. This codes for CASSQKNQPQHF. The rearrangement joins TRBV27 to TRBJ1-5; D gene uncertain. V was shortened by 6 bases and J by 4 bases, with 7 bases between the two germline ends. In germline, CDR1 is MNHEY, CDR2 SMNVEV (reference sequence). The CDR3 is 12 residues long.

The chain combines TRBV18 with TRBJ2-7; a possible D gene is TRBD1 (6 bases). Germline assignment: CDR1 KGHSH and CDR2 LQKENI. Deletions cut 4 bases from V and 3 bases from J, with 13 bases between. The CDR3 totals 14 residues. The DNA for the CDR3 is TGTGCCAGCTCACGAGGGGACACCAACTACGAGCAGTACTTC. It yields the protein CASSRGDTNYEQYF.

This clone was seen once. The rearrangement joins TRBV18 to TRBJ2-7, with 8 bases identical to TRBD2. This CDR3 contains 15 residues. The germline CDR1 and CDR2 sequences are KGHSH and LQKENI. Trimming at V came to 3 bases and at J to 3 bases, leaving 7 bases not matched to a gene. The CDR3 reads CASSPSGTGDYEQYF. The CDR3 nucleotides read TGTGCCAGCTCACCTAGCGGGACGGGAGACTACGAGCAGTACTTC.

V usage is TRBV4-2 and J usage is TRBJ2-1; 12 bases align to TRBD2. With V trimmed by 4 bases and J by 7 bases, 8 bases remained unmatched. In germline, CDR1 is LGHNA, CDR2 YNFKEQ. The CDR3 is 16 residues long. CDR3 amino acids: CASSLSSGGANNEQFF. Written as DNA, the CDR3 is TGTGCCAGCAGCCTCTCTAGCGGGGGGGCAAATAATGAGCAGTTCTTC.

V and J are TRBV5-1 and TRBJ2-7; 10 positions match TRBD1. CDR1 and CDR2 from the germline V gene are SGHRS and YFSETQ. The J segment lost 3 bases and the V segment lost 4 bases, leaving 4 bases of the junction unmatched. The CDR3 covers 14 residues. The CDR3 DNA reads TGCGCCAGCAGCGAAGGGACAGGGGACTACGAGCAGTACTTC. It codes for CASSEGTGDYEQYF. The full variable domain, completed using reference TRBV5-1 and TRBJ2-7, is KAGVTQTPRYLIKTRGQQVTLSCSPISGHRSVSWYQQTPGQGLQFLFEYFSETQRNKGNFPGRFSGRQFSNSRSEMNVSTLELGDSALYLCASSEGTGDYEQYFGPGTRLTVT.

The CDR3 bases are TGCGCCAGCAGCCAAGACGACAGGGCGAAGACCCAGTACTTC. This gives the protein CASSQDDRAKTQYF. The rearrangement uses TRBV4-1 and TRBJ2-5; 7 bases fit TRBD1. With 0 bases clipped from V and 6 bases from J, the junction kept 4 bases outside the gene matches. Germline assignment: CDR1 MGHRA and CDR2 YSYEKL. This CDR3 region has 14 residues.

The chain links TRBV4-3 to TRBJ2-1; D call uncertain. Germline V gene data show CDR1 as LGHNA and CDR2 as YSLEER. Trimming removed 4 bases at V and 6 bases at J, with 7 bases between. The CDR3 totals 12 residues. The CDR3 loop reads CASSPDLNEQFF. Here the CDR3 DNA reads TGCGCCAGCAGCCCAGACCTCAATGAGCAGTTCTTC.

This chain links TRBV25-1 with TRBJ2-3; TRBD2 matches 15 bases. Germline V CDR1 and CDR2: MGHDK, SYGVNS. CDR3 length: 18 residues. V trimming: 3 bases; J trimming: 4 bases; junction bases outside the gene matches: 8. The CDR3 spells CASSDRTSGGATADTQYF. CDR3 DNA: TGTGCCAGCAGTGACCGGACTAGCGGGGGGGCTACGGCAGATACGCAGTATTTT.

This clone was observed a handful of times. The CDR3 sequence: CASSYSPPTTNEKLFF. In DNA, the CDR3 is TGTGCCAGCAGTTACTCACCACCTACAACTAATGAAAAACTGTTTTTT. V gene TRBV6-5 combines with J gene TRBJ1-4; the D is unclear. The CDR3 sequence is 16 residues long. The germline CDR1 and CDR2 sequences are MNHEY and SVGAGI. The V end was cut by 0 bases, the J end by 0 bases, with 8 bases between.

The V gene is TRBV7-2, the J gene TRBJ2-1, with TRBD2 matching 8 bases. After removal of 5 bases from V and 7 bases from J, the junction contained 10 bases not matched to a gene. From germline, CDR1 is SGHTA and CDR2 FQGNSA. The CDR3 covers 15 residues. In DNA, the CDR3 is TGTGCCAGCAGCCATGGCGGGGGGCGAGTTAATGAGCAGTTCTTC. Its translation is CASSHGGGRVNEQFF. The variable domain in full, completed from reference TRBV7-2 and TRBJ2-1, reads GAGVSQSPSNKVTEKGKDVELRCDPISGHTALYWYRQSLGQGLEFLIYFQGNSAPDKSGLPSDRFSAERTGGSVSTLTIQRTQQEDSAVYLCASSHGGGRVNEQFFGPGTRLTVL.

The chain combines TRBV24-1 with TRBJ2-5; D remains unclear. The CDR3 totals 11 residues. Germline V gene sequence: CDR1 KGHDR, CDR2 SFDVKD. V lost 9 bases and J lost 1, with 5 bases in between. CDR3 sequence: CATGSQETQYF. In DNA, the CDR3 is TGTGCCACCGGCAGCCAAGAGACCCAGTACTTC.

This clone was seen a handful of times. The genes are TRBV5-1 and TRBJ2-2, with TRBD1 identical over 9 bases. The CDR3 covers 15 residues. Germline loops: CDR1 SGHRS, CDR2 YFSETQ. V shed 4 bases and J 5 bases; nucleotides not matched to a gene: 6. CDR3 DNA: TGCGCCAGCAGCACACCGGACAGGGGAACCGGGGAGCTGTTTTTT. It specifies CASSTPDRGTGELFF.

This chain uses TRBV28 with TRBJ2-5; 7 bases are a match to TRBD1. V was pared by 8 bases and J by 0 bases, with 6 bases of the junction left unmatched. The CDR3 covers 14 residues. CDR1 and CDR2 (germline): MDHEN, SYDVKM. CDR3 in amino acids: CASVATGYQETQYF. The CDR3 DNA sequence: TGTGCCAGCGTCGCGACAGGGTACCAAGAGACCCAGTACTTC.

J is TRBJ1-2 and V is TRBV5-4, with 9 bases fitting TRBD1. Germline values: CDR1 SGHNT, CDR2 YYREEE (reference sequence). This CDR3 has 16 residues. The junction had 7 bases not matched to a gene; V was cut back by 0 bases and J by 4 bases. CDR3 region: CASSLGNRGPTYGYTF. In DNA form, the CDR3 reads TGTGCCAGCAGCTTGGGGAACAGGGGGCCGACCTATGGCTACACCTTC.

For the CDR3, the DNA is TGTGCCAGCAGCTCGTTAACTAGCGGGGCCGTGGAGACCCAGTACTTC. Protein: CASSSLTSGAVETQYF. The V call is TRBV7-2, the J call TRBJ2-5; TRBD2 aligns across 10 bases. This CDR3 region has 16 residues. V gave up 4 bases and J gave up 5 bases; unmatched junction bases: 10. Germline V gene lookup returns CDR1 SGHTA and CDR2 FQGNSA. Variable domain in full (rest from reference TRBV7-2 and TRBJ2-5): GAGVSQSPSNKVTEKGKDVELRCDPISGHTALYWYRQSLGQGLEFLIYFQGNSAPDKSGLPSDRFSAERTGGSVSTLTIQRTQQEDSAVYLCASSSLTSGAVETQYFGPGTRLLVL.

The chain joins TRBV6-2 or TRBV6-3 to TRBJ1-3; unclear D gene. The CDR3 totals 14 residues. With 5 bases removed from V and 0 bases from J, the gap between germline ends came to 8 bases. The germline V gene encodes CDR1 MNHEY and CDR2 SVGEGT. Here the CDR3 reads CASSQLVSGNTIYF. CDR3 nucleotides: TGTGCCAGCAGTCAACTAGTCTCTGGAAACACCATATATTTT.

The CDR3 nucleotides read TGTGCCAGCAGCTTGCCCGGGACAGGGGACCAAGAGACCCAGTACTTC. The encoded protein is CASSLPGTGDQETQYF. This chain joins TRBV7-8 and TRBJ2-5; TRBD1 agrees at 10 bases. This CDR3 region has 16 residues. Germline CDR1 SGHVS, CDR2 FQNEAQ. The V segment lost 3 bases and the J segment 0 bases; nucleotides outside the gene matches: 4.

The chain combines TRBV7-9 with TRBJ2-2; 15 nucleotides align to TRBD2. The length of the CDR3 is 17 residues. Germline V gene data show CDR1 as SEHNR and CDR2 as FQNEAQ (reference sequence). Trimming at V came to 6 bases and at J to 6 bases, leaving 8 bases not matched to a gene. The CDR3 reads CASSPGLAGGRAGELFF. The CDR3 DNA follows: TGTGCCAGCAGTCCTGGACTAGCGGGGGGGCGCGCCGGGGAGCTGTTTTTT.

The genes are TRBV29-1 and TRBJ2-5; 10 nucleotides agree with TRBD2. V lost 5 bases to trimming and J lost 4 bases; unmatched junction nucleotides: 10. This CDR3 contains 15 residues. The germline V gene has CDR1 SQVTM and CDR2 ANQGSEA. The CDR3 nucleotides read TGCAGCGTTACACGTACTGGGACTAGCGCAGAGACCCAGTACTTC. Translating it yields CSVTRTGTSAETQYF.